The clone carrying this TCR beta chain is a singleton in its sample. This entry comes from a study of technical replicates of blood from several donors. The method was immunoSEQ multiplex PCR; TCRdb's version includes in-frame clones alone and lacks a portion of them. The sample carries about 70,000 clones, just under 95% recorded once. The CDR3 totals 12 residues. V lost 4 bases and J lost 4, with 10 bases in between. Germline CDR1 is SQVTM and CDR2 is ANQGSEA. The TCR comes from a human donor in good health. The V and J genes are TRBV29-1 and TRBJ2-5, with D possibly matching TRBD2 (6 bases). Sequences were obtained from T cells isolated from PBMCs. CDR3 residues: CSVGGLRETQYF. CDR3 DNA sequence: TGCAGCGTTGGGGGACTTCGAGAGACCCAGTACTTC.